A single sample is the source of the 17 T cell receptor beta chains below, sequenced in a study of blood T cell repertoires in COVID-19. The assay was immunoSEQ multiplex PCR, and TCRdb's table has in-frame clones only and misses some. The sample shows about 360,000 clones, approximately 85% of them seen only once. Material for sequencing was PBMCs or T cells enriched from blood (not recorded which). These receptors were obtained from a woman aged 40 to 50 with acute COVID-19.

This clone was picked up a small number of times. J is TRBJ2-7 and V is TRBV5-1; D gene ambiguous. The CDR3 runs to 16 residues. Germline-derived CDR1 and CDR2 are SGHRS and YFSETQ. V was clipped by 0 bases and J by 6 bases, with 19 bases between them. The CDR3 nucleotides are TGCGCCAGCAGCTTGGTGGATCGGCTAGGATCGCCCGAGCAGTACTTC. Translation gives CASSLVDRLGSPEQYF.

This chain joins TRBV18 and TRBJ1-2; 7 nucleotides line up with TRBD1. This CDR3 comprises 16 residues. Germline V gives CDR1 KGHSH, CDR2 LQKENI. Trimming cost V 2 bases and J 0 bases; bases outside gene matches: 6. In nucleotides, the CDR3 is TGTGCCAGCTCACCAGTAGGGACAGTGTCTAACTATGGCTACACCTTC. Encoded protein: CASSPVGTVSNYGYTF.

The chain recombines TRBV30 with TRBJ2-2; 7 nucleotides match TRBD2. V was pared by 0 bases and J by 3 bases, with 7 bases of the junction left unmatched. Germline CDR1 reads GTSNPN; CDR2 reads SVGIG (reference sequence). The CDR3 runs 16 residues. CDR3 in amino acids: CAWSVLSGSYTGELFF. The CDR3 DNA follows: TGTGCCTGGAGTGTACTTAGCGGGTCTTACACCGGGGAGCTGTTTTTT.

V and J are TRBV19 and TRBJ1-1, with TRBD1 matching over 11 bases. The junction had 3 bases not matched to a gene; V was cut back by 4 bases and J by 5 bases. The V gene's germline CDR1 is LNHDA and CDR2 SQIVND (reference sequence). The CDR3 runs 14 residues. CDR3: CASSKDRGRTEAFF. The CDR3 DNA sequence: TGTGCCAGTAGTAAGGACAGGGGGCGGACTGAAGCTTTCTTT.

V is TRBV4-1 and J is TRBJ1-2; D is perhaps TRBD1 (5 bases). The germline gives CDR1 MGHRA, CDR2 YSYEKL. V was shortened by 0 bases and J by 4 bases, with 9 bases between the two germline ends. This CDR3 is built from 14 residues. The CDR3 coding sequence is TGCGCCAGCAGCCAAGAGGAGGGGATCTATGGCTACACCTTC. Amino acids: CASSQEEGIYGYTF.

This rearrangement joins TRBV12-3 or TRBV12-4 to TRBJ2-5; maybe TRBD2 (5 bases). The CDR3 length is 11 residues. V shed 10 bases and J shed 5 bases, with 11 bases lying between them. The chain's CDR3 is CATRRGETQYF. As DNA, the CDR3 is TGTGCCACCAGACGAGGGGAGACCCAGTACTTC.

This chain uses TRBV11-3 with TRBJ2-7, with a tentative D call TRBD1 (6 bases). The V gene lost 5 bases and the J gene lost 2 bases, with 10 bases spanning the gap. The CDR3 runs 13 residues. Germline CDR1 and CDR2: SGHNT and YENEEA. The CDR3 is CASSPRDTYEQYF. CDR3 DNA sequence: TGTGCCAGCAGCCCCCGGGACACCTACGAGCAGTACTTC.

Concerning this clone itself: Different DNA sequences within this sample yield the same CDR3. The chain recombines TRBV7-2 with TRBJ1-1, with 7 bases identical to TRBD1. The CDR3 covers 14 residues. CDR1 is SGHTA, CDR2 FQGNSA, per germline. The V and J ends lost 5 bases and 0 bases, in that order; junction bases with no gene match: 3. The CDR3 DNA follows: TGTGCCAGCAGCCTTGACAGGGTGAACACTGAAGCTTTCTTT. Amino acids: CASSLDRVNTEAFF.

The V call is TRBV30, the J call TRBJ1-6; D remains ambiguous. V was trimmed by 0 bases and J by 7 bases, leaving 10 bases between them. The germline CDR1 and CDR2 sequences are GTSNPN and SVGIG (reference sequence). CDR3 length: 14 residues. The CDR3 here is CAWSVITANSPLHF. The DNA for the CDR3 is TGTGCCTGGAGTGTAATTACAGCAAATTCACCCCTCCACTTT.

The gene calls are TRBV29-1 and TRBJ1-3; weak D call: TRBD1 (6 bases). The CDR3 has 12 amino acids. Trimming cost V 7 bases and J 5 bases, with 12 bases left between them. CDR1 is SQVTM, CDR2 ANQGSEA, per germline. The DNA of the CDR3 is TGCAGCGCTTGGACAGAAAGAAACACCATATATTTT. Residues: CSAWTERNTIYF.

The chain carries TRBV18 and TRBJ1-1, with 7 bases that match TRBD1. V lost 4 bases and J lost 7; bases outside the gene matches: 6. Germline loops: CDR1 KGHSH, CDR2 LQKENI. This CDR3 spans 13 amino acids. CDR3 DNA: TGTGCCAGCTCACGCACCAGGGACAGTGAAGCTTTCTTT. Residues: CASSRTRDSEAFF.

V and J are TRBV12-3 or TRBV12-4 and TRBJ1-1; the D is unclear. The CDR3 has 11 amino acids. Deletions cut 1 base from V and 6 bases from J, with 3 bases between. In DNA, the CDR3 is TGTGCCAGCAGTTTAGGGCCTGAAGCTTTCTTT. Translating gives CASSLGPEAFF.

The CDR3 reads CASSQESGVYEQYF. The CDR3 nucleotides are TGCGCCAGCAGCCAAGAATCCGGGGTCTACGAGCAGTACTTC. This sequence joins TRBV4-1 and TRBJ2-7, with D possibly matching TRBD2 (5 bases). The CDR3 totals 14 residues. The ends were cut back, 0 bases at V and 3 bases at J, with 9 bases in the middle. CDR1 and CDR2 from the germline V gene are MGHRA and YSYEKL.

This clone was seen a few times. The chain employs TRBV7-7 and TRBJ2-7; 7 nucleotides line up with TRBD1. CDR1 is SSHAT and CDR2 is FNYEAQ in the germline V gene (reference sequence). The V segment lost 1 base and the J segment 5 bases; nucleotides outside the gene matches: 8. The CDR3 has 15 residues. CDR3 DNA sequence: TGTGCCAGCAGCTTAGGGCCAAGGACAGGCAACGAGCAGTACTTC. It translates to CASSLGPRTGNEQYF.

V usage is TRBV7-9 and J usage is TRBJ2-7; tentative D call: TRBD1 (6 bases). V gave up 5 bases and J gave up 2 bases, with 13 bases separating them. The CDR3 is 14 residues long. CDR1 and CDR2 from the germline V gene are SEHNR and FQNEAQ (reference sequence). The CDR3 protein is CASSGTGKPYEQYF. The CDR3 bases are TGTGCCAGCAGCGGAACAGGGAAGCCCTACGAGCAGTACTTC.

The chain recombines TRBV5-6 with TRBJ1-1; 8 bases map to TRBD1. Trimming cost V 2 bases and J 2 bases; bases outside gene matches: 8. The CDR3 has 16 residues. Germline loops: CDR1 SGHDT, CDR2 YYEEEE. CDR3 in amino acids: CASSFYEGQGNTEAFF. CDR3 bases: TGTGCCAGCAGCTTTTACGAAGGACAGGGAAACACTGAAGCTTTCTTT.

The chain links TRBV6-1 to TRBJ1-2; no reliable D call. The germline CDR1 and CDR2 sequences are MNHNS and SASEGT. With 3 bases removed from V and 2 bases from J, the gap between germline ends came to 16 bases. There are 16 residues in the CDR3. In DNA, the CDR3 is TGTGCCAGCAGTGATGAGGGAAAGGGTAGGAACTATGGCTACACCTTC. It is translated as CASSDEGKGRNYGYTF.